This T cell receptor (beta chain) was documented in a study of T cells in Graves' hyperthyroidism and ophthalmopathy (dated by TCRdb to the late 2010s). Regarding the study in general: TCR V-J signatures able to tell the groups apart were searched for in a discovery cohort of 90 to 100 patients, of whom over 40 had Graves' ophthalmopathy and 55 to 60 had stable Graves' hyperthyroidism. After blood sampling, hyperthyroidism patients were treated with methimazole at a starting dose of 30 mg daily, and ophthalmopathy patients were treated with high-dose intravenous methylprednisolone. Thyroid tissue and blood T-cell repertoires from several Graves' hyperthyroidism patients were also compared in the study. The paper reports TCR Vbeta CDR3 sequencing of roughly 140 peripheral blood samples: under 45 ophthalmopathy, 70 to 85 hyperthyroidism and 17 progressor patients. Prospective prediction of ophthalmopathy was tested in an independent validation cohort of some 19 hyperthyroidism patients and some 17 patients who later progressed to ophthalmopathy. For training and testing, the 100 or so patients in the discovery cohort were randomly divided in a 7:3 ratio. Study-wide conclusions, independent of this receptor: A 13 V-J signature model separated ophthalmopathy from stable hyperthyroidism, with just over 85% sensitivity and 81% to 82% specificity in cross-validation and 80%/75% in testing. Most expanded thyroid clonotypes (frequency above 0.001) were also found in blood, which suggests that blood repertoires may mirror thyroid immune responses. Sample size was not statistically predetermined, and investigators were not blinded to group allocation. In validation, the model predicted progression to ophthalmopathy a median of about 6.8 months before onset, with roughly 70% sensitivity and nearly 75% specificity.

CDR1 and CDR2 are read off the germline V gene (reference sequence) as LGHDT and YNNKEL. Trimming at the junction amounts to 4 bases on V and 4 bases on J, and the germline ends lie 10 bases apart. Inclusive of the bounding cysteine and phenylalanine, the CDR3 is 13 residues long. The DNA shown is the 39-base CDR3, in frame from base 1. Amplification of TCR beta CDR3 regions was carried out from RNA transcripts. The TCR CDR3 was subjected to a first round of RT-PCR using the HTBI primer set and the Qiagen OneStep RT-PCR kit. Libraries were constructed in a second round of multiplex PCR, after which size selection and purification were carried out. Sequencing of the libraries was done on an Illumina HiSeq2000 using paired-end 100 bp reads. In the paper's pipeline: SOAPnuke was used to process the raw data, removing reads that contained adapters or uncalled bases, had a mean Phred below 15, or lacked an exact match to the constant primer or identifier. COPE v1.2.5 was used to merge high-quality paired reads, and clonotypes were defined as unique nucleotide sequences. MiTCR v1.1 was used to align the clonotypes against IMGT TRBV, TRBD and TRBJ reference segments. The analysis was restricted to V-J combinations with a frequency above 0.0001, which together covered 99% to 99.2% of the repertoires. A TCS score was defined as the ratio between F50 (clonal expansion) and ExV (chaos), using BLOSUM62-based TCRdist between CDR3 peptides within each V-J. Welch's t-statistics and random forest reduced roughly 540 V-J features to 10 to 15, which were used in a naive Bayes classifier (R e1071). The Morisita-Horn index was used to measure how similar the thyroid and blood repertoires were. In TCRdb, the public reads were trimmed at Q25 with fastp and aligned with MiXCR, with productive beta chains retained. Each entry is one CDR3 protein sequence, shown with its most common DNA and genes. The V and J calls reflect TCRdb's pipeline rather than the authors' work. The sample table lists roughly 500,000 distinct CDR3 sequences, around 42% of them with a count of one. The biggest ten clones account for roughly 20% of the sample.

The study excluded patients with uncontrolled infections, other autoimmune diseases, pregnancy or lactation. Clinical symptoms, serum thyroxine and TRAb, thyroid ultrasound, and orbital computed tomography formed the basis for the diagnoses. Total RNA was extracted with Trizol reagent, and quality was checked on an Agilent 2100 Bioanalyzer. This clonotype was detected ten times or more. Its specific antigen is unknown. No clone much larger than this one lies a single base away; base qualities are absent. The sequence is built from TRBV3-1 and TRBJ2-5; too little of a D gene remains to name it. Sequencing was done on a sample of peripheral blood or thyroid tissue (not recorded which). The clonotype originates from an adult woman with Graves' disease, either hyperthyroidism or ophthalmopathy (not recorded which). The CDR3 corresponds to CASSPGWGETQYF. The sequenced DNA is TGTGCCAGCAGCCCCGGGTGGGGAGAGACCCAGTACTTC.